This T cell receptor beta chain was recovered during a study of identical twins. As regards this clonotype: Antigen unknown.

TCRdb ran MiXCR on the 5' RACE reads and lists one entry per CDR3 protein. The data contain about 690,000 distinct CDR3 sequences, 6.1% of them singletons. CDR1 is SNHLY, CDR2 FYNNEI, per germline. V lost 3 bases and J 3 bases, leaving 15 bases between the germline ends. This CDR3 comprises 16 residues. Study conclusions and caveats: Out-of-frame alpha sequences common to twins exhibited a surplus of low generation probability.

The sequenced material came from naive T cells sorted from blood. The chain links TRBV2 to TRBJ2-1; possible D gene TRBD2, 6 bases. This clonotype was obtained from a man younger than 35 in good health. In DNA form, the CDR3 reads TGTGCCAGCAGTGAGACGGGACTTAAAGGCTACAATGAGCAGTTCTTC. Translated, it gives CASSETGLKGYNEQFF.